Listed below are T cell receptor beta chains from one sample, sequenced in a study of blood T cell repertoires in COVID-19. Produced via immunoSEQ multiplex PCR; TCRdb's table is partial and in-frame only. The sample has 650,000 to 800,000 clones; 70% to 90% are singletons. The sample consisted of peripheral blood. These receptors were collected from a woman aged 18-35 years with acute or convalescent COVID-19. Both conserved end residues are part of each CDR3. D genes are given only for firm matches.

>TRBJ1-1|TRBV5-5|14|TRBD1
CASSSGQSYTEAFF
TGTGCCAGCAGCTCGGGACAGTCTTACACTGAAGCTTTCTTT
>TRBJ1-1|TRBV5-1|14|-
CASSTEGISTEAFF
TGCGCCAGCAGCACGGAGGGGATTAGCACTGAAGCTTTCTTT
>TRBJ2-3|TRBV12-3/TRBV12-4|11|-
CASTTKDTQYF
TGTGCCAGCACGACAAAAGATACGCAGTATTTT
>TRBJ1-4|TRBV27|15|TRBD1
CASSPVTGGSEKLFF
TGTGCCAGCAGTCCAGTGACAGGGGGATCTGAAAAACTGTTTTTT
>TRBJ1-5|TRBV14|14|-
CASSQGPGNQPQHF
TGTGCCAGCAGCCAGGGGCCTGGAAATCAGCCCCAGCATTTT
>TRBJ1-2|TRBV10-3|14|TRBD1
CAISNRDRGDGYTF
TGTGCCATCAGCAACCGGGACAGGGGGGATGGCTACACCTTC
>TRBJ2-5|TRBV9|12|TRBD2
CASSEGGGTQYF
TGTGCCAGCAGCGAGGGCGGGGGGACCCAGTACTTC
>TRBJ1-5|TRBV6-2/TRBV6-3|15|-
CASSYGGLGNQPQHF
TGTGCCAGCAGTTACGGGGGACTTGGCAATCAGCCCCAGCATTTT
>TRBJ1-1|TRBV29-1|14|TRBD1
CSVEDPGGRAEAFF
TGCAGCGTTGAAGATCCAGGGGGCAGAGCTGAAGCTTTCTTT
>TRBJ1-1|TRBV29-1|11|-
CTPSSDTEAFF
TGCACCCCCTCGTCAGACACTGAAGCTTTCTTT
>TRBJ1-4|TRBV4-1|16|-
CASSQDRGGGIEKLFF
TGCGCCAGCAGCCAAGATCGTGGGGGGGGTATCGAAAAACTGTTTTTT
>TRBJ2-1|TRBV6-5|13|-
CASNPGLGNEQFF
TGTGCCAGCAACCCCGGACTGGGCAATGAGCAGTTCTTC
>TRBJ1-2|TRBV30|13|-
CAWSVLEGGGYTF
TGTGCCTGGAGTGTACTGGAGGGCGGAGGCTACACCTTC
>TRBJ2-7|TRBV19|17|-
CASSIGVVGQASYEQYF
TGTGCCAGTAGTATTGGGGTCGTCGGACAAGCTTCCTACGAGCAGTACTTC